These 31 T cell receptor beta chains were all obtained from the same sample, sequenced in a study of regulatory T cells in long-lasting Graves disease. The authors built TCR beta libraries using iRepertoire HTBI primers and Arm-PCR of CDR3 regions. Each CDR3 protein gets one entry after TCRdb re-called the multiplex PCR reads with MiXCR. The sample holds about 440,000 distinct CDR3 sequences, about 15% seen once. This sample's time point: newly diagnosed GD, antithyroid drugs for less than 3 months. After RNA was extracted from PBMCs, the TCR library was made from it. The sample also formed part of further work on T cells in Graves' hyperthyroidism and ophthalmopathy.

Source: peripheral blood mononuclear cells (PBMCs), taken at new diagnosis, from a patient treated with antithyroid drugs. The receptors originated from a woman aged 30 to 39 with Graves disease.

This clonotype has at least ten counts. The chain joins TRBV5-1 to TRBJ1-1; weak D call: TRBD1 (5 bases). Germline V CDR1 and CDR2: SGHRS, YFSETQ. The V end was cut by 1 base, the J end by 1 base, with 14 bases between. This CDR3 has 16 amino acids. The chain's CDR3 is CASSLSNWTPNTEAFF. CDR3 DNA sequence: TGCGCCAGCAGCTTGTCTAATTGGACACCGAACACTGAAGCTTTCTTT.

This clonotype has a count of ten or more. A read error may account for a junction end that differs from germline. This sequence joins TRBV5-6 and TRBJ2-7, with 7 nucleotides matching TRBD2. Germline V gene sequence: CDR1 SGHDT, CDR2 YYEEEE. The CDR3 sequence is 14 residues long. The CDR3, as DNA: TGCGCCAGCAGCCTCGGACTAGGCAGCTACGAGCAGTACTTC. Its translation is CASSLGLGSYEQYF.

This clonotype has ten or more counts. The chain couples TRBV2 to TRBJ2-3; TRBD2 aligns across 8 bases. Trimming cost V 6 bases and J 4 bases; bases outside gene matches: 6. Per the germline V gene, CDR1 is SNHLY and CDR2 is FYNNEI. The CDR3 totals 14 residues. The CDR3 DNA reads as TGTGCCAGCAGGAAGCGGGAGCGCGCAGATACGCAGTATTTT. This codes for CASRKRERADTQYF.

This clonotype appeared a few times. This chain connects TRBV6-2 or TRBV6-3 to TRBJ2-1; 7 positions agree with TRBD1. Trimming cost V 0 bases and J 5 bases; bases outside gene matches: 10. This CDR3 region has 17 residues. The V gene's germline CDR1 is MNHEY and CDR2 SVGEGT. CDR3 sequence (DNA): TGTGCCAGCAGTTACTCTAGGGGGCCCTCCCCCAACAATGAGCAGTTCTTC. Protein sequence: CASSYSRGPSPNNEQFF.

This clonotype was observed at least ten times. The J gene is TRBJ2-1, the V gene TRBV12-3 or TRBV12-4; TRBD2 matches 7 bases. CDR3 length equals 16 residues. V gave up 5 bases and J gave up 8 bases; unmatched junction bases: 15. This chain's CDR3 is CASSLSGKLYLDEQFF. The CDR3 DNA sequence: TGTGCCAGCAGTCTCAGCGGGAAACTCTACTTGGATGAGCAGTTCTTC.

This clonotype appeared many times. For the CDR3, the DNA is TGTGCCAGCAGTCAGGACAGGACATACAACGAGCAGTACTTC. Amino acids: CASSQDRTYNEQYF. The V and J genes are TRBV27 and TRBJ2-7; 7 nucleotides agree with TRBD1. The CDR3 has 14 residues. The germline V gene encodes CDR1 MNHEY and CDR2 SMNVEV (reference sequence). V gave up 5 bases and J gave up 5 bases; unmatched junction bases: 9.

This clonotype was counted ten times or more. V gene TRBV7-9 combines with J gene TRBJ1-2; D unclear. CDR3 length: 12 amino acids. Germline V gene sequence: CDR1 SEHNR, CDR2 FQNEAQ (reference sequence). V lost 3 bases, J lost 4 bases, and 6 bases lay in between. CDR3: CASSFKGYGYTF. The CDR3 DNA reads TGTGCCAGCAGCTTTAAAGGCTATGGCTACACCTTC.

This clonotype has more than one count but fewer than ten. The gene calls are TRBV12-3 or TRBV12-4 and TRBJ1-3, with 8 positions matching TRBD1. CDR3 length: 16 amino acids. With 2 bases clipped from V and 4 bases from J, the junction kept 7 bases outside the gene matches. This chain's CDR3 is CASSLRTGQAGNTIYF. CDR3 DNA sequence: TGTGCCAGCAGTTTACGGACAGGGCAGGCGGGAAACACCATATATTTT.

This clonotype was seen more than once but under ten times. The rearrangement links TRBV28 to TRBJ2-4, with TRBD2 matching 7 bases. The CDR3 sequence is 14 residues long. The germline V gene has CDR1 MDHEN and CDR2 SYDVKM. With V trimmed by 5 bases and J by 6 bases, 7 bases remained unmatched. In DNA, the CDR3 is TGTGCCAGCAGTCCAGCTATAGCGGGAAACATTCAGTACTTC. Protein product: CASSPAIAGNIQYF.

This chain joins TRBV30 and TRBJ2-1, with a tentative D call TRBD2 (5 bases). This CDR3 has 19 residues. The germline CDR1 and CDR2 sequences are GTSNPN and SVGIG (reference sequence). V gave up 0 bases and J gave up 1 base, with 22 bases separating them. This CDR3 is CAWSVGNTERPNSYNEQFF. The CDR3 nucleotides are TGTGCCTGGAGTGTGGGTAATACGGAGCGGCCCAATTCCTACAATGAGCAGTTCTTC.

This clonotype was observed at least ten times. V is TRBV12-3 or TRBV12-4 and J is TRBJ2-5; a possible D gene is TRBD2 (6 bases). V was clipped by 6 bases and J by 5 bases, with 16 bases between them. The CDR3 totals 14 residues. CDR3 sequence (DNA): TGTGCCAGCAGCTCGGGGGTGGGCCCGGAGACCCAGTACTTC. This translates into CASSSGVGPETQYF.

In its sample, this clonotype was seen a few times. A much larger clone differs from this one at a single base, so this may be a read error. The chain uses TRBV7-6 and TRBJ1-3; weak D call: TRBD1 (6 bases). Trimming removed 2 bases from V and 2 bases from J, with 7 bases in between. The CDR3 sequence is 14 residues long. Germline CDR1 reads SGHVS; CDR2 reads FNYEAQ. CDR3 nucleotide sequence: TGTGCCAGCAGCTTATCAGGGGCTGGAAACACCATATATTTT. It is translated as CASSLSGAGNTIYF.

This clonotype was recorded at least ten times. The J gene is TRBJ1-2, the V gene TRBV6-2 or TRBV6-3; TRBD1 aligns across 7 bases. The CDR3 spans 16 residues. The V and J ends lost 4 bases and 5 bases, in that order; junction bases with no gene match: 13. Germline loops: CDR1 MNHEY, CDR2 SVGEGT. The CDR3 coding sequence is TGTGCCAGCAGTTCGCCTACAGGGGCTGACTATTATGGCTACACCTTC. Its translation is CASSSPTGADYYGYTF.

This clonotype has a count of ten or more. CDR3 coding DNA: TGTGGGGGGGCCGTGGGGGCGAGGAAGGAAGAGACCCAGTACTTC. Its protein is CGGAVGARKEETQYF. V usage is TRBV2 and J usage is TRBJ2-5, with D perhaps matching TRBD1 or TRBD2 (6 bases each). The CDR3 loop spans 15 amino acids. Germline V gene sequence: CDR1 SNHLY, CDR2 FYNNEI.

This clonotype was counted ten times or more. The chain links TRBV12-3 or TRBV12-4 to TRBJ2-7, with TRBD2 matching 8 bases. The CDR3 runs to 15 residues. V shed 5 bases and J 2 bases; nucleotides not matched to a gene: 8. CDR3 region: CASSHGLAAPYEQYF. The CDR3 bases are TGTGCCAGCAGTCACGGACTAGCCGCACCCTACGAGCAGTACTTC.

This clonotype was counted only a few times. The chain links TRBV19 to TRBJ1-2; TRBD1 matches at 9 bases. The V gene's germline CDR1 is LNHDA and CDR2 SQIVND (reference sequence). Trimming removed 4 bases from V and 8 bases from J; junction bases left unmatched: 5. This CDR3 is 13 amino acids long. CDR3 in DNA: TGTGCCAGTAGTACCACAGGGGGCTGGGGCTACACCTTC. Protein: CASSTTGGWGYTF.

This clonotype was counted ten times or more. This chain links TRBV5-4 with TRBJ2-1, with 9 nucleotides matching TRBD2. CDR1 and CDR2 (germline): SGHNT, YYREEE (reference sequence). The CDR3 covers 14 residues. V was clipped by 4 bases and J by 9 bases; unmatched bases: 8. For the CDR3, the DNA is TGTGCCAGCAGCAGAGCCGGGACTAGCTTTGAGCAGTTCTTC. Amino acids: CASSRAGTSFEQFF.

This clonotype was observed at least ten times. CDR3 region: CASSRDRRGTEAFF. Here the CDR3 DNA reads TGTGCCAGTAGCCGGGACCGCCGTGGCACTGAAGCTTTCTTT. The V and J genes are TRBV19 and TRBJ1-1; D perhaps matches TRBD1 (5 bases). Trimming cost V 6 bases and J 4 bases, with 15 bases left between them. CDR3 size: 14 residues. Per the germline V gene, CDR1 is LNHDA and CDR2 is SQIVND (reference sequence).

Many counts were recorded for this clonotype. The chain employs TRBV5-1 and TRBJ1-2; possibly TRBD1 for D (5 bases). The V end was cut by 4 bases, the J end by 3 bases, with 13 bases between. Germline values: CDR1 SGHRS, CDR2 YFSETQ. The CDR3 loop spans 14 amino acids. The CDR3 spells CASSTSGGDYGYTF. Written as DNA, the CDR3 is TGCGCCAGCAGCACCTCCGGGGGTGACTATGGCTACACCTTC.

This clonotype was counted between two and nine times. The CDR3 is CASSLAKLSEQYF. CDR3 DNA: TGTGCCAGCAGCTTAGCGAAGCTCAGCGAGCAGTACTTC. The chain couples TRBV7-2 to TRBJ2-7; D remains unclear. Germline V gene lookup returns CDR1 SGHTA and CDR2 FQGNSA. Trimming removed 0 bases from V and 6 bases from J, with 9 bases in between. This CDR3 has 13 residues. Using reference TRBV7-2 and TRBJ2-7 for the parts outside the CDR3, the full variable domain is GAGVSQSPSNKVTEKGKDVELRCDPISGHTALYWYRQSLGQGLEFLIYFQGNSAPDKSGLPSDRFSAERTGGSVSTLTIQRTQQEDSAVYLCASSLAKLSEQYFGPGTRLTVT.

In this sample, this clonotype turned up a few times. The V and J genes are TRBV12-3 or TRBV12-4 and TRBJ2-3; possible D gene TRBD1, 6 bases. Between the trimmed V and J ends, which lost 3 bases and 2 bases, there was a span of 12 bases. The CDR3 is 15 amino acids. CDR3 amino acids: CASSLGQGPTDTQYF. The CDR3 region has the DNA TGTGCCAGCAGTTTGGGGCAGGGGCCCACAGATACGCAGTATTTT.

This sequence joins TRBV7-9 and TRBJ2-7, with a possible D match to TRBD1 (5 bases). The germline gives CDR1 SEHNR, CDR2 FQNEAQ (reference sequence). The V end was cut by 8 bases, the J end by 0 bases, with 14 bases between. This CDR3 comprises 14 residues. CDR3 protein: CASFPGISSYEQYF. CDR3 nucleotides: TGTGCCAGCTTTCCAGGGATAAGCTCCTACGAGCAGTACTTC.

In its sample, this clonotype was seen many times. The rearrangement uses TRBV30 and TRBJ1-5; D uncertain. V was cut by 3 bases and J by 2 bases, with 20 bases left in between. The CDR3 runs to 17 residues. The germline CDR1 and CDR2 sequences are GTSNPN and SVGIG (reference sequence). The CDR3 region is CAWRTKTPTLRNQPQHF. The CDR3 DNA reads as TGTGCCTGGAGGACTAAGACCCCCACTCTGCGCAATCAGCCCCAGCATTTT.

The rearrangement uses TRBV20-1 and TRBJ2-1; 7 nucleotides align to TRBD1. Trimming at V came to 0 bases and at J to 7 bases, leaving 9 bases not matched to a gene. Germline CDR1 and CDR2: DFQATT and SNEGSKA (reference sequence). This CDR3 spans 15 amino acids. The DNA for the CDR3 is TGCAGTGCTAGAGAAATAAAGGGGGCTATGAATGAGCAGTTCTTC. This gives the protein CSAREIKGAMNEQFF.

This clonotype was found a few times. The J gene is TRBJ2-1, the V gene TRBV6-4; 8 bases map to TRBD2. Germline values: CDR1 MRHNA, CDR2 SNTAGT. V trimming: 6 bases; J trimming: 8 bases; junction bases outside the gene matches: 9. The CDR3 is 14 amino acids. The CDR3, as DNA: TGTGCCAGCAGCCCCCTTCGGACTAGCCATGAGCAGTTCTTC. Translating gives CASSPLRTSHEQFF.

The gene calls are TRBV7-3 and TRBJ2-1; no firm D call. The J call may be faulty, since TRBJ2-5 better matches the DNA end. Germline V gene lookup returns CDR1 SGHTA and CDR2 FQGTGA. The CDR3 spans 13 residues. The CDR3 protein is CASSPRIGETQYF. For the CDR3, the DNA is TGTGCCAGCAGCCCAAGAATTGGAGAGACCCAGTACTTC.

This clonotype was detected ten times or more. The chain joins TRBV3-1 to TRBJ2-3; the D gene is possibly TRBD2 (5 bases). This CDR3 spans 15 amino acids. Germline CDR1 is LGHDT and CDR2 is YNNKEL (reference sequence). V dropped 0 bases and J dropped 2 bases, with 9 bases sitting between them. For the CDR3, the DNA is TGTGCCAGCAGCCAAGAGCGTGACTACACAGATACGCAGTATTTT. This encodes CASSQERDYTDTQYF.

This clonotype was seen at least ten times. The V gene is TRBV11-2, the J gene TRBJ2-5; D perhaps matches TRBD2 (6 bases). This CDR3 region has 14 residues. Between the trimmed V and J ends, which lost 5 bases and 1 base, there was a span of 11 bases. The germline V gene encodes CDR1 SGHAT and CDR2 FQNNGV. In nucleotides, the CDR3 is TGTGCCAGCAGCCTGACTAGTCCCCAAGAGACCCAGTACTTC. Its translation is CASSLTSPQETQYF.

This clonotype came up once. The rearrangement uses TRBV19 and TRBJ1-5; tentative D call: TRBD1 (6 bases). Germline V lookup: CDR1 LNHDA, CDR2 SQIVND (reference sequence). The V and J ends lost 7 bases and 7 bases respectively, with 17 bases between them. The CDR3 spans 14 residues. The CDR3 coding sequence is TGTGCCAGTAAGTTACGGGGGGGCAGGCAGCCCCAGCATTTT. Translating gives CASKLRGGRQPQHF.

The V call is TRBV7-9, the J call TRBJ2-5; D is unresolved. In germline, CDR1 is SEHNR, CDR2 FQNEAQ (reference sequence). The CDR3 sequence is 14 residues long. V lost 1 base and J 7 bases, leaving 13 bases between the germline ends. The CDR3 spells CASSLVEAGPTQYF. The CDR3, as DNA: TGTGCCAGCAGCTTAGTTGAAGCAGGTCCGACCCAGTACTTC.

Many counts were recorded for this clonotype. This chain links TRBV10-3 with TRBJ2-3, with 8 bases matching TRBD1. This CDR3 contains 17 residues. V dropped 6 bases and J dropped 0; count of bases not matched to a gene: 11. Germline V gives CDR1 ENHRY, CDR2 SYGVKD. CDR3 sequence (DNA): TGTGCCATCAGGACAGGGGCGGCTACGGCTAGCACAGATACGCAGTATTTT. Translated, it gives CAIRTGAATASTDTQYF.